The 28 T cell receptor beta chains below were found in one sample sequenced in a study of T cell responses to AZD1222 COVID-19 vaccine. The method was immunoSEQ multiplex PCR; TCRdb's version includes in-frame clones alone and lacks a portion of them. The data hold about 140,000 clones, with less than 95% observed a single time. Sequenced material: peripheral blood, taken on day 0 of AZD1222 vaccination. The source is an adult in good health.

This CDR3 reads CASRLAGVETQYF. CDR3 nucleotide sequence: TGCGCCAGCAGATTAGCGGGAGTAGAGACCCAGTACTTC. V gene TRBV10-2 combines with J gene TRBJ2-5; TRBD2 matches 9 bases. V lost 6 bases and J lost 4; bases outside the gene matches: 3. Germline values: CDR1 WSHSY, CDR2 SAAADI. The CDR3 runs 13 residues.

The genes are TRBV11-3 and TRBJ1-2; D call uncertain. CDR3 length: 15 residues. The V gene's germline CDR1 is SGHNT and CDR2 YENEEA. Trimming left V 0 bases short and J 5 bases short, with 13 bases between. CDR3 nucleotide sequence: TGTGCCAGCAGCTTAGATCCAGGACCGAAATATGGCTACACCTTC. Its protein product is CASSLDPGPKYGYTF.

The chain recombines TRBV28 with TRBJ1-2; no clear D gene. The CDR3 is made up of 16 amino acids. V lost 1 base and J lost 4, with 16 bases in between. Germline-derived CDR1 and CDR2 are MDHEN and SYDVKM. The DNA for the CDR3 is TGTGCCAGCAGTTTATCTTCCGCGGTGGTAACCTATGGCTACACCTTC. As protein: CASSLSSAVVTYGYTF.

The chain joins TRBV6-5 to TRBJ1-4; tentatively, D is TRBD1 (5 bases). Trimming removed 6 bases at V and 4 bases at J, with 12 bases between. This CDR3 is 14 amino acids long. Looked up from germline, CDR1 is MNHEY and CDR2 is SVGAGI. CDR3 sequence: CASRGRDGNEKLFF. For the CDR3, the DNA is TGTGCCAGCAGGGGGCGGGACGGTAATGAAAAACTGTTTTTT.

This clone was observed once. CDR3 in DNA: TGCGCCAGCAGCCACCAGGGACTAGCGGGGACGTGGTACTTC. It translates to CASSHQGLAGTWYF. The genes are TRBV5-1 and TRBJ2-7, with 13 positions matching TRBD2. The germline V gene has CDR1 SGHRS and CDR2 YFSETQ. V lost 4 bases and J lost 12; bases outside the gene matches: 10. The CDR3 length is 14 residues.

CDR3 nucleotide sequence: TGTGCCAGCAGTTTGGGACTAGCGGGAGTATCCGAGCAGTACTTC. Translated, it gives CASSLGLAGVSEQYF. This chain connects TRBV6-5 to TRBJ2-7, with TRBD2 matching over 14 bases. Germline trimming cut 4 bases from V and 6 bases from J; bases unmatched to any gene: 5. This CDR3 comprises 15 residues. The germline V gene encodes CDR1 MNHEY and CDR2 SVGAGI.

The chain is built from TRBV6-5 and TRBJ1-2; TRBD1 is a possible D gene (5 bases). The length of the CDR3 is 14 residues. In germline, CDR1 is MNHEY, CDR2 SVGAGI. With 7 bases removed from V and 6 bases from J, the gap between germline ends came to 18 bases. The DNA for the CDR3 is TGTGCCAGCAATCCCAGGGCAACTGGACATGGCTACACCTTC. Translating it yields CASNPRATGHGYTF.

CDR3 bases: TGCGCCAGCAGCCAAACCTCCGGGACAAGCTACGAGCAGTACTTC. Protein sequence: CASSQTSGTSYEQYF. V is TRBV4-1 and J is TRBJ2-7, with D perhaps TRBD1 (6 bases). CDR1 and CDR2 (germline): MGHRA, YSYEKL. Trimming cost V 2 bases and J 3 bases, with 14 bases left between them. This CDR3 spans 15 amino acids.

This clone was seen more than once but under ten times. The chain is built from TRBV7-2 and TRBJ1-5; maybe TRBD1 (6 bases). V was clipped by 10 bases and J by 0 bases, with 10 bases between them. CDR1 SGHTA and CDR2 FQGNSA come from the germline V gene. The CDR3 extends over 13 amino acids. CDR3 sequence reads: CATQGNSNQPQHF. The CDR3 coding sequence is TGTGCCACTCAGGGGAATAGCAATCAGCCCCAGCATTTT.

The chain has TRBV5-6 and TRBJ2-5; D is possibly TRBD1 (5 bases). CDR3 length: 13 amino acids. With 4 bases removed from V and 9 bases from J, the gap between germline ends came to 16 bases. Germline lookup yields CDR1 SGHDT and CDR2 YYEEEE. The CDR3 sequence: CASSPWAARAQYF. CDR3 DNA: TGTGCCAGCAGCCCTTGGGCTGCCAGGGCCCAGTACTTC.

The chain links TRBV19 to TRBJ1-2; tentatively, D is TRBD1 (6 bases). V was cut by 3 bases and J by 6 bases, with 14 bases left in between. The V gene's germline CDR1 is LNHDA and CDR2 SQIVND (reference sequence). The CDR3 contains 14 residues. This chain's CDR3 is CASSIIQGMDGYTF. The CDR3 DNA follows: TGTGCCAGTAGTATCATACAGGGTATGGATGGCTACACCTTC.

CDR3 nucleotide sequence: TGTGCCAGCAGTCCCAGGGGCCTTACCTATAGCAATCAGCCCCAGCATTTT. It is translated as CASSPRGLTYSNQPQHF. V and J are TRBV28 and TRBJ1-5, with D perhaps matching TRBD1 (6 bases). Germline-derived CDR1 and CDR2 are MDHEN and SYDVKM. The CDR3 is 17 residues long. The V and J ends lost 5 bases and 0 bases respectively, with 17 bases between them.

This rearrangement joins TRBV7-2 to TRBJ1-2; D might be TRBD1 (5 bases). CDR3 length: 15 amino acids. Germline V gene lookup returns CDR1 SGHTA and CDR2 FQGNSA. Trimming removed 1 base from V and 8 bases from J, with 17 bases in between. The CDR3 DNA follows: TGTGCCAGCAGCTTAGTCCCCGGGACCCCGTGGGGCTACACCTTC. Protein sequence: CASSLVPGTPWGYTF.

The chain links TRBV29-1 to TRBJ1-2; tentative D call: TRBD1 (5 bases). The CDR3 is 11 amino acids. Germline loops: CDR1 SQVTM, CDR2 ANQGSEA. Deletions cut 4 bases from V and 8 bases from J, with 11 bases between. The CDR3 DNA is TGCAGCGTTGGAGGGGTAGGGGGCTACACCTTC. Translated, it gives CSVGGVGGYTF. Filled out from reference TRBV29-1 and TRBJ1-2, the complete variable domain reads SAVISQKPSRDICQRGTSLTIQCQVDSQVTMMFWYRQQPGQSLTLIATANQGSEATYESGFVIDKFPISRPNLTFSTLTVSNMSPEDSSIYLCSVGGVGGYTFGSGTRLTVV.

The chain combines TRBV6-5 with TRBJ2-1; TRBD2 aligns across 8 bases. V was clipped by 6 bases and J by 3 bases; unmatched bases: 7. CDR1 and CDR2 (germline): MNHEY, SVGAGI. CDR3 size: 15 residues. The DNA of the CDR3 is TGTGCCAGCAGGCCAGCGGGAGCAAGCTACAATGAGCAGTTCTTC. Protein sequence: CASRPAGASYNEQFF.

The chain links TRBV10-3 to TRBJ1-4, with D perhaps matching TRBD1 (5 bases). The CDR3 is 16 residues long. CDR1 is ENHRY and CDR2 is SYGVKD in the germline V gene. V shed 0 bases and J shed 8 bases, with 16 bases lying between them. The CDR3 loop is CAISESSSAGLEKLFF. The CDR3 DNA is TGTGCCATCAGTGAGTCGAGTAGTGCAGGGTTGGAAAAACTGTTTTTT.

The chain links TRBV5-1 to TRBJ2-5; a weak D match, TRBD1 (6 bases). CDR3 length equals 15 residues. Germline values: CDR1 SGHRS, CDR2 YFSETQ. The V end was cut by 5 bases, the J end by 3 bases, with 17 bases between. The CDR3 DNA reads as TGCGCCAGCAGATTTTCCGCTCGGACAGAAGAGACCCAGTACTTC. It codes for CASRFSARTEETQYF.

This clone showed up just a few times. V is TRBV19 and J is TRBJ1-2; 7 bases align to TRBD1. The CDR3 extends over 14 amino acids. The germline V gene has CDR1 LNHDA and CDR2 SQIVND (reference sequence). Trimming removed 9 bases from V and 8 bases from J; junction bases left unmatched: 15. DNA for the CDR3: TGTGCCAGCAAACTTTGGACAGGACGTGAAGGCTACACCTTC. Translating gives CASKLWTGREGYTF.

This clone appeared once. The V call is TRBV7-3, the J call TRBJ2-3; D remains ambiguous. V was pared by 2 bases and J by 4 bases, with 10 bases between. Looked up from germline, CDR1 is SGHTA and CDR2 is FQGTGA. The CDR3 is 14 residues long. The CDR3 spells CASSLGGFSDTQYF. The CDR3 DNA reads TGTGCCAGCAGCTTAGGCGGATTCTCAGATACGCAGTATTTT.

CDR3 sequence reads: CASTHLGEQKGDTEAFF. CDR3 nucleotide sequence: TGTGCCAGCACCCACCTGGGGGAGCAGAAAGGGGACACTGAAGCTTTCTTT. The genes are TRBV2 and TRBJ1-1; possible D gene TRBD1, 5 bases. Germline CDR1 is SNHLY and CDR2 is FYNNEI. The CDR3 sequence is 17 residues long. V gave up 7 bases and J gave up 3 bases, with 24 bases separating them.

In DNA form, the CDR3 reads TGTGCCAGCAGCCTAAATACTCCTTTAGAGACCCAGTACTTC. It translates to CASSLNTPLETQYF. J is TRBJ2-5 and V is TRBV7-9; no reliable D call. Trimming stripped 5 bases from V and 4 bases from J, with 14 bases between. The CDR3 spans 14 residues. Germline V gene lookup returns CDR1 SEHNR and CDR2 FQNEAQ (reference sequence).

The rearrangement uses TRBV7-3 and TRBJ1-6, with a weak D call TRBD1 (6 bases). Germline CDR1 is SGHTA and CDR2 is FQGTGA. V was pared by 5 bases and J by 0 bases, with 14 bases between. CDR3 length: 17 residues. In DNA form, the CDR3 reads TGTGCCAGCAGCCTCAGGGACACCAGCTCCTATAATTCACCCCTCCACTTT. This encodes CASSLRDTSSYNSPLHF.

The J gene is TRBJ2-1, the V gene TRBV6-4; maybe TRBD1 (6 bases). With 2 bases removed from V and 4 bases from J, the gap between germline ends came to 12 bases. The CDR3 is 15 residues long. Germline V gene sequence: CDR1 MRHNA, CDR2 SNTAGT. As DNA, the CDR3 is TGTGCCAGCAGTGACGGGACAAGTGAATACAATGAGCAGTTCTTC. The encoded protein is CASSDGTSEYNEQFF.

The chain recombines TRBV2 with TRBJ2-3, with 10 bases identical to TRBD2. The CDR3 has 15 amino acids. Losses at the gene ends were 4 bases for V and 2 bases for J; bases not matched to a gene: 3. Germline V gene lookup returns CDR1 SNHLY and CDR2 FYNNEI. Here the CDR3 DNA reads TGTGCCAGCAGTGTAGGACTAGCGGACACAGATACGCAGTATTTT. Protein: CASSVGLADTDTQYF.

This clone was seen a handful of times. The CDR3 nucleotides read TGCGCCAGCGGGTTTCTAGCGGGGCACCAAGAGACCCAGTACTTC. It translates to CASGFLAGHQETQYF. The gene calls are TRBV5-1 and TRBJ2-5; TRBD2 aligns across 9 bases. The CDR3 loop spans 15 amino acids. The germline V gene has CDR1 SGHRS and CDR2 YFSETQ. V lost 7 bases and J lost 0; bases outside the gene matches: 7.

This chain links TRBV7-2 with TRBJ2-3; 9 bases agree with TRBD2. The length of the CDR3 is 14 residues. V lost 6 bases, J lost 5 bases, and 6 bases stayed unmatched. Per germline, CDR1 SGHTA and CDR2 FQGNSA. CDR3: CASRLRRGGDTQYF. In DNA, the CDR3 is TGTGCCAGCAGACTTAGGCGGGGGGGAGATACGCAGTATTTT.

CDR3 amino acids: CASSGGLFDEQYF. Here the CDR3 DNA reads TGTGCCAGCAGCGGGGGGTTATTCGACGAGCAGTACTTC. The chain combines TRBV9 with TRBJ2-7, with D tentatively TRBD1 or TRBD2 (5 bases each). CDR1 SGDLS and CDR2 YYNGEE come from the germline V gene. The CDR3 runs to 13 residues. V was shortened by 3 bases and J by 5 bases, with 12 bases between the two germline ends.

This clone has just a few counts. The chain employs TRBV5-5 and TRBJ1-1; D unresolved. Between the trimmed V and J ends, which lost 4 bases and 0 bases, there was a span of 13 bases. The CDR3 runs to 15 residues. CDR1 and CDR2 from the germline V gene are SGHKS and YYEKEE (reference sequence). In DNA form, the CDR3 reads TGTGCCAGCAGCCACACCTCCACACTGAACACTGAAGCTTTCTTT. Amino acid sequence: CASSHTSTLNTEAFF.